This T cell receptor (beta chain) is drawn from a study of blood T cells in healthy people across ages. Per sample, no less than 5.5 micrograms of total RNA were extracted. Germline CDR1 reads LGHNA; CDR2 reads YSLEER. The CDR3 extends over 16 amino acids. The V gene lost 1 base and the J gene lost 2 bases, with 15 bases spanning the gap. A second PCR, run for roughly 7 to 11 cycles, used a sample-barcoded 5' primer plus a J-beta primer mix. TCRdb used MiXCR to reprocess the 5' RACE reads, holding one entry per CDR3 protein. This sample has about 1,800,000 distinct CDR3 sequences, with 28% found just once. This clonotype was detected ten times or more.

This clonotype originated in a woman in her twenties or thirties in good health. The rearrangement joins TRBV4-3 to TRBJ2-7; perhaps TRBD2 as D (6 bases). Sequencing was done on a sample of blood. The CDR3 DNA is TGCGCCAGCAGCCAAGGACTAAGCGGGCCTACCTACGAGCAGTACTTC. It encodes CASSQGLSGPTYEQYF.